The 17 T cell receptor beta chains below all came from one sample that was sequenced in a study of T cells in Graves' hyperthyroidism and ophthalmopathy. TCR beta CDR3 region amplification was performed from RNA transcripts. A first-round RT-PCR of the TCR CDR3 used the HTBI primer set. Via MiXCR, TCRdb re-called the multiplex PCR reads, giving one row per CDR3 protein. The sample includes fewer than 750,000 distinct CDR3 sequences, around 42% seen only once; the top ten take approximately 7.5%. The sequencing sample was made of peripheral blood or thyroid tissue (not recorded which). The origin of the receptors is a young woman with Graves' hyperthyroidism.

This rearrangement joins TRBV19 to TRBJ1-1, with 11 bases matching TRBD1. The CDR3 spans 14 residues. Germline assignment: CDR1 LNHDA and CDR2 SQIVND (reference sequence). The J segment lost 4 bases and the V segment lost 6 bases, leaving 4 bases of the junction unmatched. The CDR3 sequence is CASRRGQGGTEAFF. The CDR3 DNA reads TGTGCCAGTAGGAGGGGACAGGGGGGCACTGAAGCTTTCTTT. The variable domain in full, with the rest retrieved from reference TRBV19 and TRBJ1-1, is DGGITQSPKYLFRKEGQNVTLSCEQNLNHDAMYWYRQDPGQGLRLIYYSQIVNDFQKGDIAEGYSVSREKKESFPLTVTSAQKNPTAFYLCASRRGQGGTEAFFGQGTRLTVV.

The chain combines TRBV5-6 with TRBJ1-3; possible D gene TRBD1, 5 bases. The V gene's germline CDR1 is SGHDT and CDR2 YYEEEE. This CDR3 spans 17 amino acids. V lost 0 bases and J lost 1, with 14 bases in between. The chain's CDR3 is CASSLASDSASGNTIYF. The CDR3 DNA is TGTGCCAGCAGCTTGGCGTCCGACAGTGCTTCTGGAAACACCATATATTTT. The complete variable domain, with remaining parts taken from reference TRBV5-6 and TRBJ1-3, reads DAGVTQSPTHLIKTRGQQVTLRCSPKSGHDTVSWYQQALGQGPQFIFQYYEEEERQRGNFPDRFSGHQFPNYSSELNVNALLLGDSALYLCASSLASDSASGNTIYFGEGSWLTVV.

The chain links TRBV4-2 to TRBJ1-3; possibly TRBD1 for D (5 bases). The V gene lost 0 bases and the J gene lost 4 bases, with 16 bases spanning the gap. CDR1 and CDR2 (germline): LGHNA, YNFKEQ. CDR3 length: 17 amino acids. The CDR3 is CASSQEIGGSYGNTIYF. The CDR3 DNA sequence: TGTGCCAGCAGCCAAGAGATCGGGGGTTCGTACGGAAACACCATATATTTT.

This clonotype was seen more than once but under ten times. A junction end diverges from the germline sequence, so it may reflect a read error. The chain couples TRBV24-1 to TRBJ2-7; D could derive from TRBD1 or TRBD2 (5 bases each). Germline V gene data show CDR1 as KGHDR and CDR2 as SFDVKD. This CDR3 region has 14 residues. The CDR3 here is CATSGPGYTGELYF. In nucleotides, the CDR3 is TGTGCCACCAGTGGACCAGGGTACACCGGGGAGCTGTACTTC.

In its sample, this clonotype was seen many times. CDR3 DNA: TGCGCCAGCAGCCCGGACAGGGGTAGCTACACCTTC. Its protein is CASSPDRGSYTF. The rearrangement joins TRBV5-1 to TRBJ1-2; TRBD1 agrees at 9 bases. CDR3 size: 12 residues. With 4 bases clipped from V and 9 bases from J, the junction kept 4 bases outside the gene matches. Germline CDR1 SGHRS, CDR2 YFSETQ.

Comment on this clonotype: One junction end does not reproduce the germline sequence, and a read error may be involved. The chain employs TRBV2 and TRBJ2-7; D assignment may be TRBD1 or TRBD2 (5 bases each). The J call may be wrong; the DNA end is better matched by TRBJ2-1. CDR1 and CDR2 (germline): SNHLY, FYNNEI. The CDR3 totals 13 residues. The CDR3: CASSSGRYSEQFF. The CDR3 DNA is TGTGCCAGCAGTTCGGGGCGGTACAGTGAGCAGTTCTTC.

This clonotype was picked up many times. This chain joins TRBV6-1 and TRBJ2-7; no definite D call. V lost 5 bases, J lost 7 bases, and 12 bases lay in between. CDR1 MNHNS and CDR2 SASEGT come from the germline V gene. The CDR3 has 12 amino acids. The CDR3 region has the DNA TGTGCCAGCAGTACCCGGTCAAAGGAGCAGTACTTC. It yields the protein CASSTRSKEQYF.

DNA for the CDR3: TGTGCCAGCAGTTTAGAGGGAAGGGGGAACACCATATATTTT. Translation: CASSLEGRGNTIYF. V gene TRBV12-3 or TRBV12-4 combines with J gene TRBJ1-3; maybe TRBD1 (6 bases). CDR3 length equals 14 residues. Between the trimmed V and J ends, which lost 1 base and 7 bases, there was a span of 11 bases.

Ten or more counts support this clonotype. The gene calls are TRBV6-6 and TRBJ1-5, with a tentative D call TRBD1 (6 bases). CDR3 length: 13 amino acids. Per germline, CDR1 MNHNY and CDR2 SVGAGI (reference sequence). Trimming removed 10 bases at V and 6 bases at J, with 16 bases between. CDR3 residues: CAIATGMGQPQHF. The CDR3 DNA reads as TGTGCCATCGCGACAGGAATGGGTCAGCCCCAGCATTTT.

The chain uses TRBV2 and TRBJ2-7, with D tentatively TRBD2 (6 bases). The V gene lost 7 bases and the J gene lost 3 bases, with 13 bases spanning the gap. CDR1 is SNHLY, CDR2 FYNNEI, per germline. The CDR3 length is 13 residues. The CDR3 DNA is TGTGCCAGCATGGGGACCGGGAGCTACGAGCAGTACTTC. Translation gives CASMGTGSYEQYF.

On this clonotype: The final CDR3 position lacks the conserved phenylalanine or tryptophan, pointing to a likely read error. It is unclear where the CDR3 begins or ends on the DNA, so no DNA is shown, and the CDR3 is as TCRdb lists it. The CDR3 spells CASSLDFAG. This rearrangement joins TRBV7-6 to TRBJ2-7; the table assigns TRBD2, which was not confirmed against the DNA. Per germline, CDR1 SGHVS and CDR2 FNYEAQ. A total of 9 residues make up the CDR3, ends included.

The chain joins TRBV7-9 to TRBJ2-7; 7 nucleotides match TRBD1. The CDR3 runs to 13 residues. V dropped 5 bases and J dropped 7; count of bases not matched to a gene: 8. Germline CDR1 and CDR2: SEHNR and FQNEAQ (reference sequence). The CDR3 DNA is TGTGCCAGCAGCGTTGACTCCAGGGGGGAGCAGTACTTC. It translates to CASSVDSRGEQYF. Filled out from reference TRBV7-9 and TRBJ2-7, the complete variable domain reads DTGVSQNPRHKITKRGQNVTFRCDPISEHNRLYWYRQTLGQGPEFLTYFQNEAQLEKSRLLSDRFSAERPKGSFSTLEIQRTEQGDSAMYLCASSVDSRGEQYFGPGTRLTVT.

Note on this clonotype: One end of the junction does not line up with germline, which may come from a read error. This sequence joins TRBV5-8 and TRBJ1-1, with 9 bases identical to TRBD1. This CDR3 has 16 amino acids. Germline CDR1 SGHTS, CDR2 YDEGEE. In DNA form, the CDR3 reads TGCGCCAGCACTCAAAACAGGGGGCTGGGGTACACTGAAGCTTTCTTT. Translating it yields CASTQNRGLGYTEAFF. The full variable domain, completed using reference TRBV5-8 and TRBJ1-1, is EAGVTQSPTHLIKTRGQQATLRCSPISGHTSVYWYQQALGLGLQFLLWYDEGEERNRGNFPPRFSGRQFPNYSSELNVNALELEDSALYLCASTQNRGLGYTEAFFGQGTRLTVV.

The chain carries TRBV2 and TRBJ2-1, with 8 positions matching TRBD2. Germline CDR1 reads SNHLY; CDR2 reads FYNNEI. Trimming cost V 7 bases and J 4 bases; bases outside gene matches: 9. The CDR3 totals 15 residues. The CDR3 DNA sequence: TGTGCCAGCATATCAACGGGAGGGCCGTACAATGAGCAGTTCTTC. This gives the protein CASISTGGPYNEQFF.

V and J are TRBV9 and TRBJ2-3; 9 nucleotides line up with TRBD2. V was pared by 3 bases and J by 2 bases, with 7 bases of the junction left unmatched. CDR1 is SGDLS and CDR2 is YYNGEE in the germline V gene. CDR3 size: 16 residues. The CDR3 region is CASSEAGGLFTDTQYF. The CDR3 DNA is TGTGCCAGCAGCGAAGCGGGAGGCCTCTTCACAGATACGCAGTATTTT.

This clonotype was detected many times. V and J are TRBV25-1 and TRBJ2-3; no firm D call. Germline values: CDR1 MGHDK, CDR2 SYGVNS. The CDR3 is 16 amino acids. The V gene lost 2 bases and the J gene lost 2 bases, with 14 bases spanning the gap. This CDR3 reads CASSEVMGADTDTQYF. CDR3 nucleotides: TGTGCCAGCAGTGAAGTCATGGGCGCGGACACAGATACGCAGTATTTT.

The chain recombines TRBV10-3 with TRBJ2-7; no reliable D call. The CDR3 contains 14 residues. CDR1 ENHRY and CDR2 SYGVKD come from the germline V gene. Trimming removed 11 bases at V and 3 bases at J, with 20 bases between. CDR3 amino acids: CASCPDQRSYEQYF. The CDR3, as DNA: TGTGCCTCGTGCCCGGATCAAAGAAGCTACGAGCAGTACTTC.